The present entry profiles one T cell receptor (beta chain) with its context. No cognate antigen has been identified for it. Per-base quality was not reported, and no clone a single base away is much larger than it. The sample comes from a study of OX40 agonist ivuxolimab in advanced cancers. Notes on the research overall: Ivuxolimab was an agonistic, fully human IgG2 monoclonal antibody directed against OX40 (CD134), a costimulatory receptor. The purpose of peripheral TCRbeta sequencing was to test whether ivuxolimab changed TCR sequence diversity and led to clonal T-cell expansion. In the dose-escalation cohort, 82.7% of patients were male, and the mean age was approximately 60 years, with a range of about 23 to 90. The monotherapy dose-escalation portion (N = 52 patients) of the phase I ivuxolimab trial is reported in the paper. Patients were allowed to have had prior anti-PD-1, anti-PD-L1 or anti-CTLA-4 therapy, and approximately 39% of the dose-escalation patients had been treated with checkpoint inhibitors. Intravenous ivuxolimab was administered to patients every 2 weeks at six dose levels: 0.01, 0.1, 0.3, 1.5, 3 and 10 mg/kg. Of the approximately 54 patients in dose escalation, approximately 20 had hepatocellular carcinoma, some 15 had melanoma, 9 had renal cell carcinoma and 9 had head and neck cancer. Partial responses occurred in three dose-escalation patients: two with cutaneous melanoma and one with hepatocellular carcinoma.

For sequencing of the TCRbeta CDR3 region, genomic DNA was extracted from the sorted cells. The immunoSEQ Assay was used for sequencing of TCRbeta CDR3 regions. TCRdb re-hosts the immuneACCESS table, in-frame sequences only. Its copies lack some clones; in the studies checked, an unresolved V gene accounts for under half of them, and the cause for the rest is not known. This sample has about 48,000 clones in its table, and 83% of those were observed once. The ten largest make up roughly 1.2% of the sample. Overall results and qualifications from the work: After ivuxolimab, CD8+ T cells had more expanded clones than CD4+ T cells on average. Low levels of normalized T-cell clonal expansion were also seen in some patients who did not respond. In the 0.1-3.0 mg/kg groups, partial responders had among the lowest normalized peripheral clonal expansion, particularly in CD8+ T cells. At doses from 0.1 to 3.0 mg/kg, clonal expansion was seen in both CD4+ and CD8+ blood T cells between baseline and week 6. The antigen specificity of the clonally expanded peripheral T cells was not determined.

The trial excluded patients who had a history of autoimmune disease or who were on systemic immunosuppression. In every dose cohort, peripheral blood was drawn for TCR sequencing at baseline, cycle 4 day 1, and cycle 7 day 1. The samples were taken from a phase I, first-in-human, multicenter, open-label dose-escalation trial of ivuxolimab. Adults with locally advanced or metastatic melanoma, renal cell carcinoma, hepatocellular carcinoma or head and neck squamous cell carcinoma were enrolled in the trial. Before TCR sequencing, CD4+ T cells and CD8+ T cells were sorted from peripheral blood as separate populations. V lost 0 bases and J lost 0 bases, and the count of bases not matched to a germline gene is 11. The CDR3 runs 18 residues from the cysteine to the phenylalanine. Only the CDR3 region is kept as DNA, spanning 54 bases read in frame from base 1. Via the germline V gene, CDR1 is SGHRS and CDR2 YFSETQ.

The V and J segments used are TRBV5-1 and TRBJ1-1; TRBD1 lines up with 7 middle nucleotides. This sequence originates from an adult with an advanced solid tumor such as melanoma, head and neck, liver or kidney cancer. The sequencing used CD4+ or CD8+ T cells sorted from blood, collected in a trial of the OX40 agonist ivuxolimab. The encoded CDR3 is CASSLGWTGLMMNTEAFF. The bases are TGCGCCAGCAGCTTGGGTTGGACAGGCTTGATGATGAACACTGAAGCTTTCTTT.